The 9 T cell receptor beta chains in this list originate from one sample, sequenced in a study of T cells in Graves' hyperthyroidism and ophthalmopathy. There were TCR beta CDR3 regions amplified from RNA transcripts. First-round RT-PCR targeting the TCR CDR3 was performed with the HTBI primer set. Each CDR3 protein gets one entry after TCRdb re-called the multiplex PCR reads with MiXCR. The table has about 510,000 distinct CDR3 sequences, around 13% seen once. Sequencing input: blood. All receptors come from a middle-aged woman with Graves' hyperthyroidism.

The CDR3 sequence: CASRDLVQGVTTQYF. The CDR3 region has the DNA TGTGCCAGCAGGGACCTTGTTCAGGGGGTGACGACCCAGTACTTC. The V gene is TRBV6-1, the J gene TRBJ2-5, with 7 bases identical to TRBD1. This CDR3 is built from 15 residues. V trimming: 6 bases; J trimming: 7 bases; junction bases outside the gene matches: 14. Germline loops: CDR1 MNHNS, CDR2 SASEGT.

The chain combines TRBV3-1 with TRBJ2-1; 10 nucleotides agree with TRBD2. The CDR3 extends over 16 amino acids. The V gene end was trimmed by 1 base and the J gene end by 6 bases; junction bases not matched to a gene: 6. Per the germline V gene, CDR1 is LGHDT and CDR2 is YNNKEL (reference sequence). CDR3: CASSQVTSGTSNEQFF. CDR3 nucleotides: TGTGCCAGCAGCCAAGTAACTAGCGGGACGTCCAATGAGCAGTTCTTC.

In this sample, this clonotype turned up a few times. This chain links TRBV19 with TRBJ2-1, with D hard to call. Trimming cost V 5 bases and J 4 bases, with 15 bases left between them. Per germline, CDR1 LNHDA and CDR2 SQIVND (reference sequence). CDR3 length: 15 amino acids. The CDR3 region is CASSPDSPRYNEQFF. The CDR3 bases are TGTGCCAGTAGTCCCGACTCCCCAAGATACAATGAGCAGTTCTTC. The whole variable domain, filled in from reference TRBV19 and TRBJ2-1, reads DGGITQSPKYLFRKEGQNVTLSCEQNLNHDAMYWYRQDPGQGLRLIYYSQIVNDFQKGDIAEGYSVSREKKESFPLTVTSAQKNPTAFYLCASSPDSPRYNEQFFGPGTRLTVL.

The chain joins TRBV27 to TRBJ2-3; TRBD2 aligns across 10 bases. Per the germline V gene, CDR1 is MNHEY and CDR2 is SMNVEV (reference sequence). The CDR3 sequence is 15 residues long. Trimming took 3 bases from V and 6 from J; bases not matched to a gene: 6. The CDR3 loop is CASSLTSGLGDTQYF. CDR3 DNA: TGTGCCAGCAGTTTGACTAGCGGGCTGGGGGATACGCAGTATTTT.

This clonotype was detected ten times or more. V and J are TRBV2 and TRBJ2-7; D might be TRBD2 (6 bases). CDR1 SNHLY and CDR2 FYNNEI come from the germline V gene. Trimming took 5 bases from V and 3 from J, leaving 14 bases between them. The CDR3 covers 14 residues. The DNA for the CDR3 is TGTGCCAGCAGTCCCACCGCGGGGTTCTACGAGCAGTACTTC. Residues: CASSPTAGFYEQYF.

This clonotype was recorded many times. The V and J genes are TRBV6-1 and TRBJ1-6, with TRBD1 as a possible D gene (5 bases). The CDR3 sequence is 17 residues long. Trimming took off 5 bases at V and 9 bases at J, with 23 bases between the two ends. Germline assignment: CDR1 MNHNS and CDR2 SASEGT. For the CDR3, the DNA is TGTGCCAGCAGTCCTGACAACACAGGCATTACGTTTTCACCCCTCCACTTT. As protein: CASSPDNTGITFSPLHF.

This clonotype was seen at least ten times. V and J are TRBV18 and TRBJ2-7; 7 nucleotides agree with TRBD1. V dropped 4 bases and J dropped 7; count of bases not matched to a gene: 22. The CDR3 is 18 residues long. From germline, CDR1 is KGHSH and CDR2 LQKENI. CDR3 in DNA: TGTGCCAGCTCACAAAATAATAAGGGGGCATCGCCCTCGAAGGAGCAGTACTTC. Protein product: CASSQNNKGASPSKEQYF.

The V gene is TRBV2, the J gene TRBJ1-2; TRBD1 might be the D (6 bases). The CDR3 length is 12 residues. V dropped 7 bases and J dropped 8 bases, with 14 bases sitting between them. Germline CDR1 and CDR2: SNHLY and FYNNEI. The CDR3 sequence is CASMAGEDGYTF. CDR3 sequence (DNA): TGTGCCAGCATGGCAGGGGAGGACGGCTACACCTTC.

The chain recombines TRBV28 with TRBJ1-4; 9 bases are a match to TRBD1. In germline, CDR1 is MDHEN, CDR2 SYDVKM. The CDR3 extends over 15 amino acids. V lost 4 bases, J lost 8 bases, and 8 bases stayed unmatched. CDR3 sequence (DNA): TGTGCCAGCAGTTCCAGGGACAGGGAGGACGAAAAACTGTTTTTT. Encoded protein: CASSSRDREDEKLFF.